These T cell receptor beta chains were read from a single sample in a study of response to subunit inactivated influenza vaccine. TCRdb analysed the RT-PCR reads with MiXCR anew, one entry per CDR3 protein. This sample has a few hundred thousand distinct CDR3 sequences; 21% occur once, and the top ten carry 9.5% to 13%. Sequencing used PBMCs from blood, obtained less than 22 months after vaccination. These receptors came from a man aged 45 to 75 who received an inactivated influenza vaccine. Each CDR3 is given with its conserved first and last residue. A D gene is named only where the DNA matches it firmly.

D gene	V gene	J gene	CDR3 protein
NA	TRBV12-3/TRBV12-4	TRBJ2-2	CASSLGLFSSGELFF
NA	TRBV5-1	TRBJ2-3	CASSFARPTSTDTQYF
NA	TRBV12-3/TRBV12-4	TRBJ1-4	CASSFQHEKLFF
TRBD1	TRBV6-5	TRBJ2-1	CASSYNGQVISNEQFF
NA	TRBV4-2	TRBJ2-3	CASSQDHPLGPHVVYF
NA	TRBV7-9	TRBJ2-1	CASTQRGVPYNEQFF
NA	TRBV4-1	TRBJ1-5	CASSQGTVSNQPQHF
NA	TRBV21-1	TRBJ2-2	CASSPPWTGRSNTGELFF
TRBD2	TRBV30	TRBJ2-3	CASRGGLALRLSTDTQYF
NA	TRBV2	TRBJ2-1	CASSEAQGRTEQFF
NA	TRBV7-9	TRBJ2-7	CASSHQSGLVYEQYF
TRBD1	TRBV28	TRBJ2-4	CASSLWGQAKNIQYF
TRBD1	TRBV7-2	TRBJ2-2	CASSPQTGVTGELFF
TRBD1	TRBV29-1	TRBJ1-1	CSVDPWGAPLLTGGAAFF
NA	TRBV14	TRBJ2-7	CASSPRDTIYEQYF
TRBD1	TRBV7-9	TRBJ1-5	CASSPMTGNQPQHF
NA	TRBV3-1	TRBJ2-1	CASSQAAAGISYNEQFF
NA	TRBV3-1	TRBJ2-2	CASSQGAGRDTGELFF